A selection of T cell receptor beta chains follows, all from one sample in a study of T cells after yellow fever vaccination. TCRdb itself ran the 5' RACE reads through MiXCR, one entry per CDR3 protein. The sample yields around 160,000 distinct CDR3 sequences, 6% to 7.5% seen once. Source: CD4+ T cells sorted from PBMCs, taken 5 to 6 days after the first yellow fever vaccination. These receptors were taken from a man between 18 and 29 years old who received the YFV17D yellow fever vaccine. The CDR3 runs from the conserved cysteine through the conserved F or W. Each record gives: J gene, clone size, D gene, V gene, CDR3 DNA, CDR3 protein. A D gene is named only where the DNA matches it firmly. Clone size, where shown, is once, few, many, or a class for clones that have expanded.

J gene: TRBJ2-5
clone size: many
D gene: -
V gene: TRBV5-1
CDR3 DNA: TGCGCCAGTCGGGGTGAGGGGCAAGAGACCCAGTACTTC
CDR3 protein: CASRGEGQETQYF

J gene: TRBJ2-3
clone size: many
D gene: -
V gene: TRBV2
CDR3 DNA: TGTGCCAGCAGGAGGACTATGTTTCAAGATACGCAGTATTTT
CDR3 protein: CASRRTMFQDTQYF

J gene: TRBJ1-1
clone size: many
D gene: -
V gene: TRBV5-1
CDR3 DNA: TGCGCCAGCAGCCTCATGGACAGTCCTGAAGCTTTCTTT
CDR3 protein: CASSLMDSPEAFF

J gene: TRBJ2-7
clone size: many
D gene: -
V gene: TRBV7-2
CDR3 DNA: TGTGCCAGCAGCTCCTTCGGAGGTAGCCCCCTCTACGAGCAGTACTTC
CDR3 protein: CASSSFGGSPLYEQYF

J gene: TRBJ1-5
clone size: many
D gene: -
V gene: TRBV4-3
CDR3 DNA: TGCGCCAGCAGCCAAGATCTTCCAGGCTATGGCCAGCCCCAGCATTTT
CDR3 protein: CASSQDLPGYGQPQHF

J gene: TRBJ2-3
clone size: few
D gene: -
V gene: TRBV10-3
CDR3 DNA: TGTGCCATCAGTGAACTTAAAACGCAGTATTTT
CDR3 protein: CAISELKTQYF

J gene: TRBJ2-2
clone size: few
D gene: -
V gene: TRBV18
CDR3 DNA: TGTGCCAGCTCACCTCCTGGGGGCAACACGAACACCGGGGAGCTGTTTTTT
CDR3 protein: CASSPPGGNTNTGELFF

J gene: TRBJ1-3
clone size: many
D gene: -
V gene: TRBV29-1
CDR3 DNA: TGCAGCGTTGGGGGATATCCAGGAAACACCATATATTTT
CDR3 protein: CSVGGYPGNTIYF

J gene: TRBJ2-3
clone size: many
D gene: -
V gene: TRBV7-3
CDR3 DNA: TGTGCCAGCAGCTTATCCCCTTTAACAGATACGCAGTATTTT
CDR3 protein: CASSLSPLTDTQYF

J gene: TRBJ2-5
clone size: many
D gene: -
V gene: TRBV5-1
CDR3 DNA: TGCGCCAGCGGGGGTGGGGGGGCCGAGGAGACCCAGTACTTC
CDR3 protein: CASGGGGAEETQYF

J gene: TRBJ1-2
clone size: -
D gene: -
V gene: TRBV4-3
CDR3 DNA: TGCGCCAGCAGCCCCTACTTTCGGAACGGTGGCTACACCTTC
CDR3 protein: CASSPYFRNGGYTF

J gene: TRBJ2-3
clone size: many
D gene: -
V gene: TRBV12-3/TRBV12-4
CDR3 DNA: TGTGCCAGCAGTTTCAATTGGCGGGATACGCAGTATTTT
CDR3 protein: CASSFNWRDTQYF

J gene: TRBJ2-5
clone size: -
D gene: TRBD2
V gene: TRBV4-3
CDR3 DNA: TGCGCCAGCAGCGAAGGAGTAACGGGGGGGCGTGAGACCCAGTACTTC
CDR3 protein: CASSEGVTGGRETQYF

J gene: TRBJ1-1
clone size: few
D gene: -
V gene: TRBV28
CDR3 DNA: TGTGCCAGCGCAATAAACCGAGAAGCTTTCTTT
CDR3 protein: CASAINREAFF

J gene: TRBJ1-2
clone size: few
D gene: -
V gene: TRBV11-2
CDR3 DNA: TGTGCCAGCAGCTTAGTATCAGGTGGCTACACCTTC
CDR3 protein: CASSLVSGGYTF

J gene: TRBJ2-5
clone size: few
D gene: -
V gene: TRBV7-9
CDR3 DNA: TGTGCCAGCAGCTTTCCAAGCGGATCGATAGAGACCCAGTACTTC
CDR3 protein: CASSFPSGSIETQYF

J gene: TRBJ1-5
clone size: many
D gene: -
V gene: TRBV7-9
CDR3 DNA: TGTGCCAGCAGCTTAGGAGGGATTCAGCCCCAGCATTTT
CDR3 protein: CASSLGGIQPQHF

J gene: TRBJ2-5
clone size: many
D gene: TRBD1
V gene: TRBV5-1
CDR3 DNA: TGCGCCAGCAGTTCGACAGGGTCGGGTGAGACCCAGTACTTC
CDR3 protein: CASSSTGSGETQYF

J gene: TRBJ1-5
clone size: few
D gene: -
V gene: TRBV6-1
CDR3 DNA: TGTGCCAGCATGAGGGAGCAGCCCCAGCATTTT
CDR3 protein: CASMREQPQHF

J gene: TRBJ1-2
clone size: many
D gene: TRBD1
V gene: TRBV16
CDR3 DNA: TGTGCCAGCACCAAAAAAACGGGACAGGCTAACTATGGCTACACCTTC
CDR3 protein: CASTKKTGQANYGYTF